Sequencing of this TCR beta chain was carried out in a study of T cells in Graves' hyperthyroidism and ophthalmopathy (dated by TCRdb to the late 2010s). At the level of the whole study: Peripheral blood was collected at initial diagnosis, before any treatment. A discovery cohort of about 100 patients, approximately 45 with Graves' ophthalmopathy and approximately 57 with stable Graves' hyperthyroidism, was used to find distinguishing TCR V-J signatures. Whether ophthalmopathy could be predicted prospectively was tested in an independent validation cohort made up of 18 to 20 hyperthyroidism patients plus 17 patients who later progressed to ophthalmopathy. The approximately 98 discovery patients were randomly divided into training and test sets at a 7:3 ratio. In roughly six Graves' hyperthyroidism patients, the study also compared T-cell repertoires from thyroid tissue with T-cell repertoires from blood. Following sampling, methimazole starting at 30 mg daily was given to hyperthyroidism patients, and high-dose intravenous methylprednisolone was given to ophthalmopathy patients. The paper describes TCR Vbeta CDR3 sequencing of roughly 130 peripheral blood samples, made up of 43 ophthalmopathy patients, around 73 hyperthyroidism patients and roughly 17 progressor patients.

Ophthalmopathy patients had moderately to severely active disease, Clinical Activity Score of at least 3, NOSPECS grade of at least 4, and duration under 3 months. Patients with uncontrolled infections, other autoimmune diseases, pregnancy or lactation were excluded. Clinical symptoms, serum thyroxine and TRAb, thyroid ultrasound, and orbital computed tomography formed the basis for the diagnoses. Ficoll-Paque density gradient centrifugation was used to isolate PBMCs from under 11 ml of fresh peripheral blood. Trizol reagent was used to extract total RNA, and RNA quality was then checked on an Agilent 2100 Bioanalyzer. The TCR beta CDR3 regions were amplified from RNA transcripts. The TCR CDR3 was subjected to a first round of RT-PCR using the HTBI primer set and the Qiagen OneStep RT-PCR kit. Libraries were constructed in a second round of multiplex PCR, after which size selection and purification were performed. Libraries were sequenced paired-end with 100 bp reads on an Illumina HiSeq2000. Per the authors' processing: SOAPnuke was used to process the raw data, with reads discarded if the reads contained adapters or uncalled bases, had a mean Phred below 15, or lacked an exact constant-primer or identifier match. High-quality paired reads were merged using COPE v1.2.5, and each unique nucleotide sequence was defined as a clonotype. MiTCR v1.1 was used to align the clonotypes against IMGT TRBV, TRBD and TRBJ reference segments. The analysis was restricted to V-J combinations with a frequency above 0.0001, which together covered 99% to 99.2% of the repertoires. The TCS score was defined as F50 (clonal expansion) divided by E x V (chaos), with BLOSUM62-based TCRdist calculated between CDR3 peptides within each V-J. Welch's t-statistics and random forest reduced around 550 V-J features to under 15, which were used in a naive Bayes classifier (R e1071). TCRdb took the public reads, trimmed them with fastp at Q25, ran MiXCR for clone calling and kept in-frame beta chains. Each CDR3 protein appears once, grouped with its most common genes and DNA. These V and J calls originate from TCRdb's pipeline instead of the authors' own analysis. The sample table contains hundreds of thousands of distinct CDR3 sequences; only one count was recorded for roughly 22% of them. The leading ten clones occupy approximately 54% of the sample.

Broad study findings and their caveats: In validation, the model predicted progression to ophthalmopathy with approximately 70% sensitivity and roughly 72% specificity, a median of around 6.6 months before onset. Sample size was not statistically predetermined, and blinding of investigators to group allocation was not performed. Ophthalmopathy was separated from stable hyperthyroidism by a 13 V-J signature model, with 85% to 90% sensitivity and approximately 84% specificity obtained in cross-validation and 80%/75% obtained in testing. Most expanded thyroid clonotypes (frequency above 0.001) were also detected in blood, suggesting blood repertoires may reflect thyroid immune responses.

Deletion took 1 base off V and 2 bases off J, with a span of 13 bases between the germline ends. The CDR3 spans 16 residues, from the cysteine through the phenylalanine. The read is trimmed to its CDR3 DNA, 48 bases read in frame from base 1. The germline V gene specifies SGHTA as CDR1 and FQGNSA as CDR2. Comment on this clonotype: This clone's antigen is unknown. One base away there is no much larger clone; base qualities are not given.

This clonotype was sampled from an older woman with Graves' ophthalmopathy. The chain uses TRBV7-2 and TRBJ2-3; the D segment may tentatively be TRBD1 or TRBD2, each giving 5 matched bases. The sequencing sample was made of blood. The CDR3 protein is CASSLGRDLNTDTQYF. The DNA reads TGTGCCAGCAGCTTAGGCCGGGACCTTAACACAGATACGCAGTATTTT.